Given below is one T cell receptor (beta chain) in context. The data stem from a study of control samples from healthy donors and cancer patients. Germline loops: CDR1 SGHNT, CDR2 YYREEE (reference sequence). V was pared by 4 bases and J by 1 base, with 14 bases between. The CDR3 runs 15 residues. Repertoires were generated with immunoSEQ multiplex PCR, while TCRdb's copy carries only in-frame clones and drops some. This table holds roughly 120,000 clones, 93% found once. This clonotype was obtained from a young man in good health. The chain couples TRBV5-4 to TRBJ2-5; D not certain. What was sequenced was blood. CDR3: CASSPPPPSQETQYF. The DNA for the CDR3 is TGTGCCAGCAGCCCGCCCCCTCCGAGCCAAGAGACCCAGTACTTC.